These 20 T cell receptor beta chains were sequenced from one sample in a study of metastatic and nonmetastatic thyroid tumors. From the PCR reads, TCRdb re-called clones with MiXCR. There are fewer than 15,000 clones in the sample; under 30% occur only once, and approximately 21% lies in the top ten. The entire patient cohort was treatment-naive prior to thyroid surgery. Sequencing was performed on tumor tissue. The receptors come from a female donor with papillary thyroid cancer or a benign thyroid nodule (not recorded which). Some clones in this sample may be carry-over from other donors' samples.

By sample share, this clone is medium-sized. The chain joins TRBV4-1 to TRBJ1-4; TRBD1 agrees at 7 bases. The V gene's germline CDR1 is MGHRA and CDR2 YSYEKL. Trimming at V came to 4 bases and at J to 2 bases, leaving 4 bases not matched to a gene. This CDR3 region has 15 residues. DNA of the CDR3: TGCGCCAGCAGCCCGCCGGGACAGACTAATGAAAAACTGTTTTTT. It is translated as CASSPPGQTNEKLFF.

By share, this clone ranks as medium-sized (0.01 to 0.1%). This sequence joins TRBV11-2 and TRBJ2-7; the D call may be TRBD1 or TRBD2 (5 bases each). The CDR3 spans 15 residues. Between the trimmed V and J ends, which lost 0 bases and 5 bases, there was a span of 14 bases. From germline, CDR1 is SGHAT and CDR2 FQNNGV. Written as DNA, the CDR3 is TGTGCCAGCAGCTTAGATCCAGGGAGCTCAAACGAGCAGTACTTC. It specifies CASSLDPGSSNEQYF.

Judged by abundance, this clone is medium-sized (0.01 to 0.1%). This chain uses TRBV6-1 with TRBJ2-1; D not certain. V was trimmed by 6 bases and J by 5 bases, leaving 11 bases between them. CDR1 and CDR2 (germline): MNHNS, SASEGT. The length of the CDR3 is 13 residues. The chain's CDR3 is CASRSRANNEQFF. The CDR3 nucleotides are TGTGCCAGCAGGTCTCGGGCCAACAATGAGCAGTTCTTC.

This clone has ten or more counts. This sequence joins TRBV20-1 and TRBJ2-3, with D possibly being TRBD1 (5 bases). The V end lost 5 bases, the J end lost 0 bases, and 21 bases lay between the germline ends. This CDR3 is built from 17 residues. Germline V gene lookup returns CDR1 DFQATT and CDR2 SNEGSKA (reference sequence). The chain's CDR3 is CSAQTLIGHISTDTQYF. The CDR3 nucleotides are TGCAGTGCTCAAACACTCATAGGACACATCAGCACAGATACGCAGTATTTT.

About this clone: The same CDR3 also results from other DNA sequences found in this sample. This chain links TRBV19 with TRBJ1-3; D not resolved. CDR1 and CDR2 from the germline V gene are LNHDA and SQIVND (reference sequence). The CDR3 is made up of 15 amino acids. V was clipped by 3 bases and J by 1 base, with 10 bases between them. The CDR3 nucleotides read TGTGCCAGTAGTATCGCCGTTACTTCTGGAAACACCATATATTTT. This codes for CASSIAVTSGNTIYF.

By frequency in the sample, this clone is medium-sized. The chain combines TRBV18 with TRBJ1-2; D is unresolved. Trimming stripped 6 bases from V and 4 bases from J, with 15 bases between. The CDR3 loop spans 14 amino acids. Germline V gene data show CDR1 as KGHSH and CDR2 as LQKENI. The CDR3 sequence is CASSKEGGGYGYTF. CDR3 in DNA: TGTGCCAGCTCCAAGGAGGGTGGTGGCTATGGCTACACCTTC.

This rearrangement joins TRBV18 to TRBJ2-1, with D possibly being TRBD2 (6 bases). Germline V gene lookup returns CDR1 KGHSH and CDR2 LQKENI. The germline V and J ends were trimmed by 0 bases and 7 bases, with 7 bases remaining between them. This CDR3 comprises 13 residues. CDR3 sequence reads: CASSPPSGNEQFF. The CDR3 nucleotides read TGTGCCAGCTCACCACCGAGCGGGAATGAGCAGTTCTTC.

This clone was seen a few times. The chain recombines TRBV7-2 with TRBJ1-4; 7 bases line up with TRBD1. The CDR3 length is 15 residues. V was pared by 5 bases and J by 8 bases, with 11 bases of the junction left unmatched. CDR1 SGHTA and CDR2 FQGNSA come from the germline V gene. CDR3 DNA sequence: TGTGCCAGCAGCCCCCCGGACAGGTCGAACGAAAAACTGTTTTTT. Residues: CASSPPDRSNEKLFF.

The table lists this clone with many counts. The chain employs TRBV7-9 and TRBJ2-1, with 7 nucleotides matching TRBD2. Germline CDR1 reads SEHNR; CDR2 reads FQNEAQ (reference sequence). This CDR3 is 16 amino acids long. V trimming: 4 bases; J trimming: 6 bases; junction bases outside the gene matches: 12. CDR3 DNA sequence: TGTGCCAGCAGCTCCCTTAATGCGGGAGCGGGCAATGAGCAGTTCTTC. It encodes CASSSLNAGAGNEQFF.

As for this clone: Likely a read error: the CDR3 ends without its conserved phenylalanine or tryptophan. The rearrangement uses TRBV30 and TRBJ1-1; D perhaps matches TRBD1 (5 bases). CDR1 and CDR2 from the germline V gene are GTSNPN and SVGIG (reference sequence). The CDR3 spans 14 residues. V lost 5 bases and J 1 base, leaving 14 bases between the germline ends. CDR3 in DNA: TGTGCCTGGCGTGGCCAGGGACGGAACACTGAAGCTTTCTCT. Amino acid sequence: CAWRGQGRNTEAFS.

Judged by abundance, this clone is medium-sized. The V gene is TRBV6-1, the J gene TRBJ2-7; tentatively, D is TRBD1 (6 bases). This CDR3 comprises 13 residues. V lost 3 bases to trimming and J lost 7 bases, with 13 bases between them. Per the germline V gene, CDR1 is MNHNS and CDR2 is SASEGT. CDR3 coding DNA: TGTGCCAGCAGTGACCAACAGGGTGCGGAGCAGTACGTC. Amino acids: CASSDQQGAEQYV.

The J gene is TRBJ2-7, the V gene TRBV6-1; D is possibly TRBD1 (5 bases). Per the germline V gene, CDR1 is MNHNS and CDR2 is SASEGT. Between the trimmed V and J ends, which lost 3 bases and 3 bases, there was a span of 6 bases. The CDR3 covers 12 residues. The CDR3 spells CASSDRGYEQYF. The CDR3 region has the DNA TGTGCCAGCAGTGATAGGGGCTACGAGCAGTACTTC.

Ten or more counts support this clone. The V gene is TRBV7-9, the J gene TRBJ1-1, with D tentatively TRBD1 (5 bases). Germline values: CDR1 SEHNR, CDR2 FQNEAQ (reference sequence). The length of the CDR3 is 14 residues. V lost 6 bases to trimming and J lost 5 bases, with 16 bases between them. CDR3 in DNA: TGTGCCAGCAGGCTTACCCCCGGGGGGACTGAAGCTTTCTTT. Its protein product is CASRLTPGGTEAFF. The entire variable domain, with the rest obtained from reference TRBV7-9 and TRBJ1-1, is as follows: DTGVSQNPRHKITKRGQNVTFRCDPISEHNRLYWYRQTLGQGPEFLTYFQNEAQLEKSRLLSDRFSAERPKGSFSTLEIQRTEQGDSAMYLCASRLTPGGTEAFFGQGTRLTVV.

The sample holds many counts of this clone. The J gene is TRBJ1-3, the V gene TRBV6-1; D call uncertain. This CDR3 contains 16 residues. CDR1 MNHNS and CDR2 SASEGT come from the germline V gene. V shed 6 bases and J shed 0 bases, with 15 bases lying between them. Written as DNA, the CDR3 is TGTGCCAGCAGCGAACATCTACCGGGCTCTGGAAACACCATATATTTT. This translates into CASSEHLPGSGNTIYF.

V and J are TRBV29-1 and TRBJ1-1; D is unresolved. V lost 3 bases and J 0 bases, leaving 8 bases between the germline ends. CDR1 is SQVTM, CDR2 ANQGSEA, per germline. This CDR3 spans 13 amino acids. The CDR3 sequence is CSVDFGMNTEAFF. In DNA form, the CDR3 reads TGCAGCGTTGATTTTGGCATGAACACTGAAGCTTTCTTT.

The rearrangement joins TRBV7-9 to TRBJ1-2; D is unclear. The CDR3 is 12 amino acids. The germline gives CDR1 SEHNR, CDR2 FQNEAQ (reference sequence). CDR3 nucleotide sequence: TGTGCAGAGGACGGCTACAACTATGGCTACACCTTC. As protein: CAEDGYNYGYTF.

This clone was recorded many times. The same CDR3 is also encoded by other DNA sequences in this sample. The chain links TRBV6-5 to TRBJ2-1; no clear D. Trimming pared 2 bases from V and 3 bases from J, leaving 5 bases between. Germline lookup yields CDR1 MNHEY and CDR2 SVGAGI. The CDR3 loop spans 13 amino acids. CDR3 in amino acids: CASSYGIYNEQFF. The CDR3 DNA reads as TGTGCCAGCAGTTACGGGATCTACAATGAGCAGTTCTTC.

This clone showed up many times. This chain uses TRBV18 with TRBJ2-6, with D perhaps TRBD1 (6 bases). Trimming left V 6 bases short and J 1 base short, with 13 bases between. The CDR3 sequence is 16 residues long. CDR1 and CDR2 (germline): KGHSH, LQKENI. CDR3 DNA sequence: TGTGCCAGCTCCTCCGGGACACAGTCTGGGGCCAACGTCCTGACTTTC. It specifies CASSSGTQSGANVLTF.

This clone came up many times. V gene TRBV20-1 combines with J gene TRBJ2-3, with a weak D call TRBD1 (6 bases). This CDR3 comprises 16 residues. CDR1 and CDR2 (germline): DFQATT, SNEGSKA (reference sequence). Between the trimmed V and J ends, which lost 0 bases and 1 base, there was a span of 14 bases. CDR3 nucleotide sequence: TGCAGTGCTAGAGATAGGGGGAAGGGGGGCACAGATACGCAGTATTTT. This sequence encodes CSARDRGKGGTDTQYF.

This clone was seen ten or more times. The chain combines TRBV12-3 or TRBV12-4 with TRBJ1-1; D not resolved. This CDR3 contains 14 residues. The V and J ends lost 1 base and 0 bases respectively, with 6 bases between them. The CDR3 DNA is TGTGCCAGCAGTTTAGTTGGGGTGAACACTGAAGCTTTCTTT. This sequence encodes CASSLVGVNTEAFF.